Below, 24 T cell receptor beta chains from the same sample are listed, as sequenced in a study of blood T cell repertoires in COVID-19. Clones were sequenced by immunoSEQ multiplex PCR, and TCRdb holds only the in-frame ones, with some missing. The sample gives 13,000 to 15,000 clones, 80% to 90% of which show up once; roughly 2.8% is in the top ten. Sample: peripheral blood. The receptors derive from a human donor in a cohort sampled during active COVID-19.

The genes are TRBV5-4 and TRBJ1-1; no reliable D call. This CDR3 region has 12 residues. Trimming left V 4 bases short and J 1 base short, with 5 bases between. Germline V gene sequence: CDR1 SGHNT, CDR2 YYREEE (reference sequence). The DNA of the CDR3 is TGTGCCAGCAGCCCCGGGAACACTGAAGCTTTCTTT. Encoded protein: CASSPGNTEAFF.

This chain uses TRBV28 with TRBJ1-1, with TRBD1 as a possible D gene (5 bases). Deletions cut 4 bases from V and 4 bases from J, with 13 bases between. Germline values: CDR1 MDHEN, CDR2 SYDVKM. The CDR3 runs 14 residues. The CDR3 here is CASSWAGSGTEAFF. In DNA, the CDR3 is TGTGCCAGCAGTTGGGCAGGGTCGGGCACTGAAGCTTTCTTT.

This sequence joins TRBV3-1 (or the pseudogene TRBV3-2) and TRBJ1-3; 7 bases map to TRBD1. The CDR3 has 15 residues. Germline V gene sequence: CDR1 LGHDT, CDR2 YNNKEL (reference sequence). V lost 2 bases and J lost 2; bases outside the gene matches: 3. CDR3 coding DNA: TGTGCCAGCAGCCAAACAGGGGAGGCTGGAAACACCATATATTTT. It encodes CASSQTGEAGNTIYF.

The chain employs TRBV30 and TRBJ1-6, with D perhaps matching TRBD1 (5 bases). The CDR3 loop spans 15 amino acids. Germline CDR1 GTSNPN, CDR2 SVGIG (reference sequence). With 0 bases removed from V and 6 bases from J, the gap between germline ends came to 12 bases. The CDR3 sequence is CAWSVNSGFNSPLHF. CDR3 DNA sequence: TGTGCCTGGAGTGTAAATTCAGGGTTTAATTCACCCCTCCACTTT.

CDR3 protein: CASSFGFEQQFF. The CDR3 coding sequence is TGTGCCAGCAGCTTCGGTTTCGAACAGCAGTTCTTC. The rearrangement uses TRBV11-2 and TRBJ2-1, with D hard to call. Per the germline V gene, CDR1 is SGHAT and CDR2 is FQNNGV. V dropped 3 bases and J dropped 11 bases, with 11 bases sitting between them. CDR3 length equals 12 residues.

This chain connects TRBV27 to TRBJ1-1, with D possibly being TRBD1 (5 bases). V shed 6 bases and J shed 0 bases, with 20 bases lying between them. The V gene's germline CDR1 is MNHEY and CDR2 SMNVEV (reference sequence). The CDR3 runs 17 residues. The CDR3 protein is CASRTRLAGALNTEAFF. As DNA, the CDR3 is TGTGCCAGCAGGACTAGGCTTGCTGGGGCATTGAACACTGAAGCTTTCTTT.

V gene TRBV29-1 combines with J gene TRBJ2-1; TRBD1 agrees at 11 bases. Looked up from germline, CDR1 is SQVTM and CDR2 is ANQGSEA. With 5 bases clipped from V and 8 bases from J, the junction kept 5 bases outside the gene matches. The CDR3 runs 13 residues. This CDR3 reads CSVRTGGMDEQFF. As DNA, the CDR3 is TGCAGCGTTAGGACAGGGGGCATGGATGAGCAGTTCTTC.

V and J are TRBV19 and TRBJ2-5; weak D call: TRBD1 (6 bases). Germline values: CDR1 LNHDA, CDR2 SQIVND (reference sequence). The CDR3 spans 15 residues. Trimming cost V 5 bases and J 2 bases, with 15 bases left between them. In DNA form, the CDR3 reads TGTGCCAGTAGTCCATGGACAGAAGGGCAAGAGACCCAGTACTTC. Residues: CASSPWTEGQETQYF.

In nucleotides, the CDR3 is TGTGCCTGGAGCAGACAGGGGTTTGGAAACACCATATATTTT. This gives the protein CAWSRQGFGNTIYF. This chain joins TRBV30 and TRBJ1-3; 8 bases map to TRBD1. This CDR3 is built from 14 residues. In germline, CDR1 is GTSNPN, CDR2 SVGIG (reference sequence). V lost 3 bases, J lost 3 bases, and 4 bases stayed unmatched.

The genes are TRBV7-9 and TRBJ1-1; D is possibly TRBD1 (5 bases). Germline V CDR1 and CDR2: SEHNR, FQNEAQ (reference sequence). CDR3 length equals 15 residues. Between the trimmed V and J ends, which lost 1 base and 1 base, there was a span of 10 bases. The CDR3 loop reads CASSLVSRENTEAFF. The DNA for the CDR3 is TGTGCCAGCAGCTTAGTGTCCAGGGAGAACACTGAAGCTTTCTTT. The entire variable domain, with the rest obtained from reference TRBV7-9 and TRBJ1-1, is as follows: DTGVSQNPRHKITKRGQNVTFRCDPISEHNRLYWYRQTLGQGPEFLTYFQNEAQLEKSRLLSDRFSAERPKGSFSTLEIQRTEQGDSAMYLCASSLVSRENTEAFFGQGTRLTVV.

This chain uses TRBV25-1 with TRBJ1-1; D is unresolved. CDR3 size: 14 residues. The germline V gene encodes CDR1 MGHDK and CDR2 SYGVNS. V lost 4 bases to trimming and J lost 1 base, with 10 bases between them. CDR3 amino acids: CASSALRQNTEAFF. For the CDR3, the DNA is TGTGCCAGCAGTGCTCTCCGACAGAACACTGAAGCTTTCTTT.

This clone showed up just a few times. The V call is TRBV7-9, the J call TRBJ1-4, with 8 nucleotides matching TRBD1. Germline V gives CDR1 SEHNR, CDR2 FQNEAQ (reference sequence). This CDR3 region has 13 residues. Unmatched junction bases numbered 3, after V lost 5 bases and J lost 7 bases. The CDR3 DNA is TGTGCCAGCAGCACCGGACAGGGTGAAAAACTGTTTTTT. Its translation: CASSTGQGEKLFF.

The chain recombines TRBV5-1 with TRBJ2-3, with 8 nucleotides matching TRBD2. V was pared by 2 bases and J by 1 base, with 15 bases of the junction left unmatched. Germline assignment: CDR1 SGHRS and CDR2 YFSETQ. The CDR3 consists of 19 residues. The CDR3 spells CASSFGGSHPGGGTDTQYF. CDR3 DNA sequence: TGCGCCAGCAGCTTCGGCGGGAGCCACCCGGGGGGGGGCACAGATACGCAGTATTTT.

The chain recombines TRBV20-1 with TRBJ2-7, with 9 positions matching TRBD1. Germline V gene data show CDR1 as DFQATT and CDR2 as SNEGSKA (reference sequence). The V segment lost 3 bases and the J segment 0 bases; nucleotides outside the gene matches: 6. The CDR3 is 15 residues long. DNA of the CDR3: TGCAGTGCTAGTCCCGGGACAGGGCGCTCCTACGAGCAGTACTTC. Translation: CSASPGTGRSYEQYF.

Notes on this clone: This CDR3 is also generated by other DNA sequences in the sample. CDR3 protein: CASSFGLAGIDEQYF. The CDR3 DNA is TGTGCCAGCAGTTTCGGACTAGCGGGAATCGACGAGCAGTACTTC. The rearrangement links TRBV7-2 to TRBJ2-7; 12 bases fit TRBD2. CDR3 length: 15 amino acids. Germline V gives CDR1 SGHTA, CDR2 FQGNSA. V lost 6 bases to trimming and J lost 5 bases; unmatched junction nucleotides: 8.

The chain uses TRBV2 and TRBJ1-4; D perhaps matches TRBD1 (5 bases). The CDR3 contains 15 residues. Germline V lookup: CDR1 SNHLY, CDR2 FYNNEI. V dropped 2 bases and J dropped 8 bases, with 15 bases sitting between them. CDR3 nucleotides: TGTGCCAGCAGTGAACAAGCGGGTCAGGGAGAAAAACTGTTTTTT. Its translation is CASSEQAGQGEKLFF.

The chain joins TRBV29-1 to TRBJ2-4; TRBD1 agrees at 10 bases. This CDR3 is 16 amino acids long. Germline values: CDR1 SQVTM, CDR2 ANQGSEA. V trimming: 5 bases; J trimming: 0 bases; junction bases outside the gene matches: 7. The CDR3 loop is CSVTSGTGVAKNIQYF. CDR3 nucleotides: TGCAGCGTTACAAGTGGGACAGGGGTAGCCAAAAACATTCAGTACTTC.

This chain joins TRBV3-1 (or the pseudogene TRBV3-2) and TRBJ2-7; TRBD1 is a possible D gene (5 bases). The germline V and J ends were trimmed by 8 bases and 3 bases, with 14 bases remaining between them. Germline loops: CDR1 LGHDT, CDR2 YNNKEL (reference sequence). The length of the CDR3 is 13 residues. Here the CDR3 DNA reads TGTGCCAGCTCTTGGGGCAGTAACTACGAGCAGTACTTC. Residues: CASSWGSNYEQYF.

The chain employs TRBV7-2 and TRBJ1-3; D is uncertain. CDR1 SGHTA and CDR2 FQGNSA come from the germline V gene. The CDR3 extends over 13 amino acids. The germline V and J ends were trimmed by 2 bases and 2 bases, with 4 bases remaining between them. The CDR3 DNA sequence: TGTGCCAGCAGCTTACAAACTGGAAACACCATATATTTT. This gives the protein CASSLQTGNTIYF.

J is TRBJ2-5 and V is TRBV5-1, with TRBD1 as a possible D gene (5 bases). The germline V gene has CDR1 SGHRS and CDR2 YFSETQ. The CDR3 covers 14 residues. V was shortened by 0 bases and J by 1 base, with 7 bases between the two germline ends. In DNA form, the CDR3 reads TGCGCCAGCAGCTTGGGACAGCCCCAAGAGACCCAGTACTTC. Amino acid sequence: CASSLGQPQETQYF.

This chain links TRBV2 with TRBJ2-5, with TRBD1 identical over 7 bases. The CDR3 consists of 14 residues. Trimming cost V 5 bases and J 2 bases; bases outside gene matches: 5. CDR1 is SNHLY, CDR2 FYNNEI, per germline. CDR3 bases: TGTGCCAGCAGTAAGGGGGCGTTGCAAGAGACCCAGTACTTC. It specifies CASSKGALQETQYF. The full variable domain, in which reference TRBV2 and TRBJ2-5 provide the parts outside the CDR3, is EPEVTQTPSHQVTQMGQEVILRCVPISNHLYFYWYRQILGQKVEFLVSFYNNEISEKSEIFDDQFSVERPDGSNFTLKIRSTKLEDSAMYFCASSKGALQETQYFGPGTRLLVL.

The chain couples TRBV19 to TRBJ2-1; TRBD1 might be the D (6 bases). V was shortened by 6 bases and J by 4 bases, with 10 bases between the two germline ends. CDR1 and CDR2 (germline): LNHDA, SQIVND (reference sequence). The CDR3 is made up of 13 amino acids. CDR3 coding DNA: TGTGCCAGTAGCCCGGACAGTTACAATGAGCAGTTCTTC. Residues: CASSPDSYNEQFF.

The rearrangement links TRBV7-2 to TRBJ2-1; 11 bases fit TRBD2. J gave up 3 bases and V 5 bases, and 3 bases lay outside the gene matches. The germline V gene has CDR1 SGHTA and CDR2 FQGNSA. The CDR3 contains 15 residues. CDR3 in DNA: TGTGCCAGCAGCCCAACTAGCGGGAGCTACAATGAGCAGTTCTTC. Encoded protein: CASSPTSGSYNEQFF.

The CDR3 loop is CASSLDTSGSYEQYF. DNA for the CDR3: TGCGCCAGCAGCTTGGATACTAGCGGGAGTTACGAGCAGTACTTC. The J gene is TRBJ2-7, the V gene TRBV5-1, with 11 bases that match TRBD2. Trimming cost V 0 bases and J 4 bases; bases outside gene matches: 3. Germline V CDR1 and CDR2: SGHRS, YFSETQ. This CDR3 is built from 15 residues.